These T cell receptor beta chains were read from a single sample in a study of cytomegalovirus exposure and HLA in healthy donors. The table came from immunoSEQ multiplex PCR; TCRdb's copy has only in-frame clones and leaves some out. The listing records 200,000 to 250,000 clones. The specimen was PBMCs. The receptors come from a woman aged 25 to 39 in good health and CMV-seropositive. The CDR3 runs from the conserved cysteine through the conserved F or W. The order of the fields is CDR3 length, D gene, J gene, V gene, CDR3 protein, CDR3 DNA. The D gene is left open where the match is weak.

length: 15; D: TRBD1; J: TRBJ2-5; V: TRBV13; CDR3: CASSFRTGQGETQYF; DNA: TGTGCCAGCAGCTTCCGGACAGGGCAAGGGGAGACCCAGTACTTC
length: 16; D: .; J: TRBJ1-4; V: TRBV18; CDR3: CASSPLVGATNEKLFF; DNA: TGTGCCAGCTCACCATTAGTCGGAGCAACTAATGAAAAACTGTTTTTT
length: 15; D: .; J: TRBJ2-1; V: TRBV9; CDR3: CASSVGGGAGNEQFF; DNA: TGTGCCAGCAGCGTAGGTGGGGGGGCCGGAAATGAGCAGTTCTTC
length: 15; D: .; J: TRBJ1-4; V: TRBV5-4; CDR3: CASSTNRARNEKLFF; DNA: TGTGCCAGCAGCACAAACAGGGCGAGAAATGAAAAACTGTTTTTT
length: 13; D: TRBD2; J: TRBJ2-1; V: TRBV30; CDR3: CAWASGSWNEQFF; DNA: TGTGCCTGGGCTAGCGGGAGTTGGAATGAGCAGTTCTTC
length: 13; D: TRBD1; J: TRBJ1-1; V: TRBV19; CDR3: CASSIEGARVAFF; DNA: TGTGCCAGTAGTATTGAGGGGGCGCGAGTAGCTTTCTTT
length: 15; D: .; J: TRBJ2-2; V: TRBV7-2; CDR3: CASSLGLVRAGELFF; DNA: TGTGCCAGCAGCTTAGGACTAGTCCGCGCCGGGGAGCTGTTTTTT
length: 13; D: .; J: TRBJ1-5; V: TRBV30; CDR3: CAWRGSPNQPQHF; DNA: TGTGCCTGGAGGGGCAGCCCCAATCAGCCCCAGCATTTT
length: 17; D: TRBD2; J: TRBJ2-7; V: TRBV6-1; CDR3: CASSEGLAGGPRYEQYF; DNA: TGTGCCAGCAGTGAGGGACTAGCGGGAGGGCCGAGGTACGAGCAGTACTTC
length: 17; D: .; J: TRBJ2-7; V: TRBV5-1; CDR3: CASSFQSGWEGPYEQYF; DNA: TGCGCCAGCAGCTTCCAATCAGGGTGGGAAGGTCCCTACGAGCAGTACTTC
length: 15; D: .; J: TRBJ2-3; V: TRBV6-6; CDR3: CASSNGGLPADTQYF; DNA: TGTGCCAGCAGTAACGGGGGACTCCCGGCGGATACGCAGTATTTT
length: 22; D: TRBD2; J: TRBJ2-7; V: TRBV19; CDR3: CASSRGRFRQGRLAGGGDEQYF; DNA: TGTGCCAGTAGTCGAGGACGTTTCCGACAGGGAAGGCTAGCGGGAGGTGGCGACGAGCAGTACTTC
length: 17; D: TRBD2; J: TRBJ2-7; V: TRBV5-1; CDR3: CASSPKGTSGTQYEQYF; DNA: TGCGCCAGCAGCCCTAAGGGGACTAGCGGAACCCAGTACGAGCAGTACTTC
length: 17; D: TRBD2; J: TRBJ2-1; V: TRBV18; CDR3: CASSPPRAAGAYNEQFF; DNA: TGTGCCAGCTCACCACCGAGAGCAGCGGGAGCATACAATGAGCAGTTCTTC
length: 14; D: .; J: TRBJ2-2; V: TRBV7-9; CDR3: CASSLAGVTGELFF; DNA: TGTGCCAGCAGCCTGGCAGGGGTAACCGGGGAGCTGTTTTTT
length: 15; D: TRBD1; J: TRBJ1-2; V: TRBV5-4; CDR3: CASSAWTGDNYGYTF; DNA: TGTGCCAGCAGCGCATGGACAGGGGATAACTATGGCTACACCTTC
length: 15; D: .; J: TRBJ2-7; V: TRBV7-8; CDR3: CASSTSDKSSYEQYF; DNA: TGTGCCAGCAGCACCTCGGACAAGAGCTCCTACGAGCAGTACTTC
length: 13; D: TRBD1; J: TRBJ2-1; V: TRBV15; CDR3: CATEGQGYNEQFF; DNA: TGTGCCACCGAAGGACAGGGGTACAATGAGCAGTTCTTC
length: 13; D: TRBD1; J: TRBJ1-1; V: TRBV5-1; CDR3: CASSTGTGIEAFF; DNA: TGCGCCAGCAGCACGGGGACAGGGATTGAAGCTTTCTTT
length: 19; D: .; J: TRBJ2-1; V: TRBV28; CDR3: CARSPTGTPHTLTYNEQFF; DNA: TGTGCCAGGAGCCCCACCGGGACTCCACATACCCTTACCTACAATGAGCAGTTCTTC
length: 15; D: .; J: TRBJ2-1; V: TRBV5-1; CDR3: CASSFSQASYNEQFF; DNA: TGCGCCAGCAGCTTCTCTCAGGCCTCCTACAATGAGCAGTTCTTC
length: 16; D: TRBD2; J: TRBJ2-1; V: TRBV4-1; CDR3: CASSRTSGGSDNEQFF; DNA: TGCGCCAGCAGCCGGACTAGCGGGGGGTCAGACAATGAGCAGTTCTTC
length: 14; D: TRBD1; J: TRBJ1-2; V: TRBV28; CDR3: CASSSFGTGYGYTF; DNA: TGTGCCAGCAGTTCTTTCGGGACAGGCTATGGCTACACCTTC
length: 16; D: TRBD1; J: TRBJ2-5; V: TRBV14; CDR3: CASSQIAGGMVKTQYF; DNA: TGTGCCAGCAGCCAGATTGCAGGGGGCATGGTCAAGACCCAGTACTTC
length: 15; D: .; J: TRBJ1-1; V: TRBV18; CDR3: CASSPVVVEDTEAFF; DNA: TGTGCCAGCTCACCAGTGGTGGTTGAGGACACTGAAGCTTTCTTT
length: 13; D: TRBD1; J: TRBJ1-1; V: TRBV28; CDR3: CASEPGQGSEAFF; DNA: TGTGCCAGTGAACCGGGACAGGGGTCTGAAGCTTTCTTT
length: 15; D: .; J: TRBJ1-2; V: TRBV6-1; CDR3: CASSEGGGNNYGYTF; DNA: TGTGCCAGCAGTGAAGGGGGGGGTAATAACTATGGCTACACCTTC
length: 17; D: .; J: TRBJ2-6; V: TRBV27; CDR3: CASSPSEASSGANVLTF; DNA: TGTGCCAGCAGTCCTTCGGAGGCTAGCTCTGGGGCCAACGTCCTGACTTTC
length: 14; D: TRBD2; J: TRBJ2-7; V: TRBV7-2; CDR3: CASSGLAGGYEQYF; DNA: TGTGCCAGCAGCGGACTAGCGGGAGGGTACGAGCAGTACTTC